This TCR beta chain was observed in a study of technical replicates of blood from several donors. Profiling relied on immunoSEQ multiplex PCR, and the TCRdb table lists in-frame clones only, not all of them. The sample lists about 62,000 clones; roughly 86% were seen once. The length of the CDR3 is 16 residues. Germline assignment: CDR1 LGHNA and CDR2 YNFKEQ. Unmatched junction bases numbered 8, after V lost 1 base and J lost 2 bases. The chain links TRBV4-2 to TRBJ2-7; 7 positions agree with TRBD2. Specimen: PBMCs. This TCR derives from a human donor in good health. Some clones in this sample may be carry-over from other donors' samples. The chain's CDR3 is CASSQVWLADTYEQYF. CDR3 nucleotide sequence: TGTGCCAGCAGCCAAGTTTGGCTAGCGGATACCTACGAGCAGTACTTC.